This TCR beta chain is from a study of T cell changes during pregnancy in multiple sclerosis. The data were produced by immunoSEQ multiplex PCR, yet TCRdb's version contains in-frame clones alone and is incomplete. The sample yields around 100,000 clones, about 92% seen once. The CDR3 is 13 amino acids. Trimming took off 4 bases at V and 5 bases at J, with 13 bases between the two ends. Germline lookup yields CDR1 GTSNPN and CDR2 SVGIG (reference sequence). V gene TRBV30 combines with J gene TRBJ2-3; maybe TRBD2 (7 bases). The TCR sequence derives from a female donor with multiple sclerosis, enrolled in a pregnancy study. The input for sequencing was peripheral blood, taken after pregnancy. The CDR3 nucleotides are TGTGCCTGGAAGGGGGGGCTGGGAGATACGCAGTATTTT. It is translated as CAWKGGLGDTQYF. The whole variable domain, remainder taken from reference TRBV30 and TRBJ2-3, is SQTIHQWPATLVQPVGSPLSLECTVEGTSNPNLYWYRQAAGRGLQLLFYSVGIGQISSEVPQNLSASRPQDRQFILSSKKLLLSDSGFYLCAWKGGLGDTQYFGPGTRLTVL.